The source of this T cell receptor beta chain is a study of CD8+CD57+ T cells in acquired aplastic anemia. Study outcomes and limitations: Controls did not differ significantly from patients in CD8+ Simpson's diversity. Some 29 CD8+ CDR3 sequences were shared between patients and controls.

Researchers used genomic DNA as the template to profile TCR beta VDJ and CDR3. In TCRdb, the reads were re-called with MiXCR into one record per CDR3 protein. Of around 180,000 distinct CDR3 sequences in the sample, around 60% were seen once. As regards this clonotype: Its antigen is unidentified.

The ends were cut back, 0 bases at V and 7 bases at J, with 10 bases in the middle. From germline, CDR1 is SGDLS and CDR2 YYNGEE. This CDR3 contains 13 residues. The genes are TRBV9 and TRBJ2-5; tentative D call: TRBD2 (5 bases). Sequenced: sorted CD4+, CD8+, or CD8+CD57+ T cells (not recorded which) from PBMCs. The TCR was taken from a human donor in good health. The chain's CDR3 is CASSVEIEGTQYF. DNA of the CDR3: TGTGCCAGCAGCGTAGAAATCGAGGGGACCCAGTACTTC. Based on the CDR3 plus reference TRBV9 and TRBJ2-5, the full variable domain is DSGVTQTPKHLITATGQRVTLRCSPRSGDLSVYWYQQSLDQGLQFLIQYYNGEERAKGNILERFSAQQFPDLHSELNLSSLELGDSALYFCASSVEIEGTQYFGPGTRLLVL.